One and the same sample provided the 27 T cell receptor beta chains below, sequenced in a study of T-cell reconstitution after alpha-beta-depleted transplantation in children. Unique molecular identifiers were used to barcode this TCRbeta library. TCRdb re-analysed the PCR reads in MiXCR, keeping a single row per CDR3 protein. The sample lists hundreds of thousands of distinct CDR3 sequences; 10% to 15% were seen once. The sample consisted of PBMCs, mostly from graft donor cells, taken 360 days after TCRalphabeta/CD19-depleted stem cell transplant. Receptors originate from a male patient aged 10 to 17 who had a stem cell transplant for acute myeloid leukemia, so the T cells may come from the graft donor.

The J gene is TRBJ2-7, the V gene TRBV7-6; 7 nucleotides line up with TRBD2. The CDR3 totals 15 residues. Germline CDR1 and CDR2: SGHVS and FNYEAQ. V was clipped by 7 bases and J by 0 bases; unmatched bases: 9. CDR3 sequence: CASTEGRESSYEQYF. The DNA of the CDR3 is TGTGCCAGCACCGAGGGGAGGGAAAGCTCCTACGAGCAGTACTTC.

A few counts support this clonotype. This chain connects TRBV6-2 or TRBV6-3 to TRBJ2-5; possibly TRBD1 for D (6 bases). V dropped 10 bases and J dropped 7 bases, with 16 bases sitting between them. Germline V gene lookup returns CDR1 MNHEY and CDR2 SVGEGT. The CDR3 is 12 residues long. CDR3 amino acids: CATSQGTGTQYF. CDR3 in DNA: TGTGCCACATCACAGGGAACCGGGACCCAGTACTTC.

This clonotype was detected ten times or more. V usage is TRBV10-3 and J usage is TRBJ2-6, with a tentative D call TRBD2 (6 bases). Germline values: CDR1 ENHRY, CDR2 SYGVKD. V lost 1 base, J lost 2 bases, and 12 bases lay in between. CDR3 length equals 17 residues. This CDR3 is CAISEWGWGAGANVLTF. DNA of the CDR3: TGTGCCATCAGTGAGTGGGGATGGGGGGCTGGGGCCAACGTCCTGACTTTC.

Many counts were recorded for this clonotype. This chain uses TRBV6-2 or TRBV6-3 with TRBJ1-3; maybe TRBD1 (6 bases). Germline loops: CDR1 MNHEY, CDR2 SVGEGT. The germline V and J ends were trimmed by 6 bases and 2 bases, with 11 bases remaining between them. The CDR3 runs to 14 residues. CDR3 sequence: CASSEQGPGNTIYF. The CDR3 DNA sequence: TGTGCCAGCAGCGAACAGGGACCTGGAAACACCATATATTTT.

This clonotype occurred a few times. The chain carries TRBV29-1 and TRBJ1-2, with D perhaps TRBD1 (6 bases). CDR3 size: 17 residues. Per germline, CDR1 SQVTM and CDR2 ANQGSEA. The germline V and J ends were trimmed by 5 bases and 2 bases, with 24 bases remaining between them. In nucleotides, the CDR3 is TGCAGCGTTCTGACCCGGGACACAAGACTACTCAACTATGGCTACACCTTC. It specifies CSVLTRDTRLLNYGYTF.

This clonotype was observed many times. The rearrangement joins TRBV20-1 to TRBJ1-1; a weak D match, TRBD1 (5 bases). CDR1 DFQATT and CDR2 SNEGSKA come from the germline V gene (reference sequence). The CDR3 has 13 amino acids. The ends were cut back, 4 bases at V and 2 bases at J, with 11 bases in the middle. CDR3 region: CSATGTVNTEAFF. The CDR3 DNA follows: TGCAGTGCTACGGGGACCGTCAACACTGAAGCTTTCTTT.

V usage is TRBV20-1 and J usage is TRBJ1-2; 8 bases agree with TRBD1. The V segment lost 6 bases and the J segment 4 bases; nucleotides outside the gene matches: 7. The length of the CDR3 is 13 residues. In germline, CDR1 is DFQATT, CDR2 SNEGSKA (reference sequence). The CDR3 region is CSAAGQELYGYTF. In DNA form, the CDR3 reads TGCAGTGCCGCGGGACAGGAGCTCTATGGCTACACCTTC.

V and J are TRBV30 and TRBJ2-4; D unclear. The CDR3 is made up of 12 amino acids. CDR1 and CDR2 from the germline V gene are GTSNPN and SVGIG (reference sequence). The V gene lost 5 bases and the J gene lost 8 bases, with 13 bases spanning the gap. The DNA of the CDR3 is TGTGCCTGGTCCCAGCGATTCCACATTCAGTACTTC. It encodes CAWSQRFHIQYF.

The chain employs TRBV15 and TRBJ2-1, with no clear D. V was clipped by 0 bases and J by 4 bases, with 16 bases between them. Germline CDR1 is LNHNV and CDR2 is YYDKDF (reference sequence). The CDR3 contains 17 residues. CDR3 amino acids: CATSRDLGWGRYNEQFF. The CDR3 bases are TGTGCCACCAGCAGAGATTTAGGATGGGGTCGGTACAATGAGCAGTTCTTC. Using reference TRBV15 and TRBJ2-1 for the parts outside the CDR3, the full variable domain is DAMVIQNPRYQVTQFGKPVTLSCSQTLNHNVMYWYQQKSSQAPKLLFHYYDKDFNNEADTPDNFQSRRPNTSFCFLDIRSPGLGDTAMYLCATSRDLGWGRYNEQFFGPGTRLTVL.

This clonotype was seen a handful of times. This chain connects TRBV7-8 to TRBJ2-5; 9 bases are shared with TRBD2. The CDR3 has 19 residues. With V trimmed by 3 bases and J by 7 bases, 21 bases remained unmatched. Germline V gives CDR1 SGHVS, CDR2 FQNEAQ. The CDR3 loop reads CASSFPWVAGEIWLRTQYF. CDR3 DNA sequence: TGTGCCAGCAGCTTTCCGTGGGTAGCGGGAGAGATCTGGCTGCGGACCCAGTACTTC.

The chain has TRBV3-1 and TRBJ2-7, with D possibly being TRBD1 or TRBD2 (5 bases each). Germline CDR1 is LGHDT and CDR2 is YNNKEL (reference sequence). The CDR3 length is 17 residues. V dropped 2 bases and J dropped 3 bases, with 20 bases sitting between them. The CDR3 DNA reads TGTGCCAGCAGCCAAAAGGTATTCGGGACCATGTACTACGAGCAGTACTTC. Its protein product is CASSQKVFGTMYYEQYF.

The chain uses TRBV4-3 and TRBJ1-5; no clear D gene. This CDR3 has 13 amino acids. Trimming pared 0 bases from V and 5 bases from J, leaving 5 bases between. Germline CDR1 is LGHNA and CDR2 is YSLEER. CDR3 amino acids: CASSQDEDQPQHF. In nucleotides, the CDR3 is TGCGCCAGCAGCCAAGATGAGGATCAGCCCCAGCATTTT.

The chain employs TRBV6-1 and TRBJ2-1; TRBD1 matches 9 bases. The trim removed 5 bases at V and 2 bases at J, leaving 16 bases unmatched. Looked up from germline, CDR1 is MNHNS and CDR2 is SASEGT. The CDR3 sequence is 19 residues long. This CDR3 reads CASSPYGGLGQGPYNEQFF. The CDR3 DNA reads TGTGCCAGCAGTCCATACGGGGGCCTGGGACAGGGACCCTACAATGAGCAGTTCTTC.

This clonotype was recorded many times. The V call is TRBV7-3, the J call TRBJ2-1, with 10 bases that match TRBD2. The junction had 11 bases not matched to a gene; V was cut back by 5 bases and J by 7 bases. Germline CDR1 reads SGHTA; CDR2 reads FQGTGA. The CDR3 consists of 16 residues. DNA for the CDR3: TGTGCCAGCAGCCTCGCGGGGACTAGCGTATTGAATGAGCAGTTCTTC. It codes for CASSLAGTSVLNEQFF.

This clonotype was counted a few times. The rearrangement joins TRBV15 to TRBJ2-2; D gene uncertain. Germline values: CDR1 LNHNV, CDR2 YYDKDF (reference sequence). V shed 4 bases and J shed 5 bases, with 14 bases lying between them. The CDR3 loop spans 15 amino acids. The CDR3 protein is CATSKDPRPTGELFF. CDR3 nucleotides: TGTGCCACCAGCAAAGACCCTAGACCGACCGGGGAGCTGTTTTTT.

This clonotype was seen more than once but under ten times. Here the CDR3 reads CASSLGRGLANEQYF. The CDR3 DNA reads TGTGCCAGCTCACTCGGAAGGGGACTAGCGAACGAGCAGTACTTC. V gene TRBV18 combines with J gene TRBJ2-7; TRBD2 matches at 10 bases. CDR3 length: 15 amino acids. The trim removed 4 bases at V and 5 bases at J, leaving 8 bases unmatched. Per the germline V gene, CDR1 is KGHSH and CDR2 is LQKENI.

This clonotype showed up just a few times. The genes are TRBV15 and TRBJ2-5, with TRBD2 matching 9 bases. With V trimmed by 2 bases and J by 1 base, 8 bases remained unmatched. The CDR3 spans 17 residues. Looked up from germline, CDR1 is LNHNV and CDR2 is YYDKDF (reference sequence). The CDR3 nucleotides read TGTGCCACCAGCAGAACCGGGTGGCGGGAGGGCCAAGAGACCCAGTACTTC. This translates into CATSRTGWREGQETQYF.

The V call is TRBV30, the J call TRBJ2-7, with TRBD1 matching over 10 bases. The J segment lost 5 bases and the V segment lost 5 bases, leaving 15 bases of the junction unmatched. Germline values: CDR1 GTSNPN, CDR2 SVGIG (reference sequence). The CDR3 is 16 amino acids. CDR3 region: CAWGGSRDRGKNEQYF. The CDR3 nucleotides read TGTGCCTGGGGAGGAAGCCGGGACAGGGGAAAAAACGAGCAGTACTTC.

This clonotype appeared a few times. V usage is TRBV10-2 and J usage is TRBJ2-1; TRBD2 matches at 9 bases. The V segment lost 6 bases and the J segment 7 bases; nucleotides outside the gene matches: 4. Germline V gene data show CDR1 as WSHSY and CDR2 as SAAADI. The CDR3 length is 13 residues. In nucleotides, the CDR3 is TGCGCCAGCAGCGAAGCGGGAGGAAATGAGCAGTTCTTC. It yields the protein CASSEAGGNEQFF.

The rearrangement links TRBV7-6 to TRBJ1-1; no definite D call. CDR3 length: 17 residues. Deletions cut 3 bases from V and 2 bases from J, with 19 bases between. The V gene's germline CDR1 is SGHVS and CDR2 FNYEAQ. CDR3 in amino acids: CASSFNYRSASNTEAFF. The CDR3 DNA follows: TGTGCCAGCAGCTTCAATTATAGGTCCGCCTCAAACACTGAAGCTTTCTTT.

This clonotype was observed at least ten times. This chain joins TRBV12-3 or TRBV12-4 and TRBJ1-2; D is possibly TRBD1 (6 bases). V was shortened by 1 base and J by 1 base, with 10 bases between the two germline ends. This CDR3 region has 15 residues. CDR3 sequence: CASSLGQALNYGYTF. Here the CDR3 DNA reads TGTGCCAGCAGTTTAGGACAGGCTCTTAACTATGGCTACACCTTC.

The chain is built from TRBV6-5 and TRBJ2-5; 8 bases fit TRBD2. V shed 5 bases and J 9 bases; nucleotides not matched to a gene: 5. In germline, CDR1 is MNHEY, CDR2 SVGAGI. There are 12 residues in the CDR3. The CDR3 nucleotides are TGTGCCAGCAGTGACGGGGGGGCGGCCCAGTACTTC. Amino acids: CASSDGGAAQYF.

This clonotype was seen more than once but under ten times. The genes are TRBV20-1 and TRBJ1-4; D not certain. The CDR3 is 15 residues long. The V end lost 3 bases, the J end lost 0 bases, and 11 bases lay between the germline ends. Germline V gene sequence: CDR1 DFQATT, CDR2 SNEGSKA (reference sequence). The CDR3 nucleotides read TGCAGTGCTAGTCGTTTGGATGCAACTAATGAAAAACTGTTTTTT. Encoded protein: CSASRLDATNEKLFF.

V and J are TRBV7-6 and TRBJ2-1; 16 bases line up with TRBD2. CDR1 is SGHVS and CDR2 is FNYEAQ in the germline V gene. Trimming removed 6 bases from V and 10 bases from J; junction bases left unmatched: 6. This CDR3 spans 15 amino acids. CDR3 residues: CASRSGTSGRGEQFF. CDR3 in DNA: TGTGCCAGCAGATCCGGGACTAGCGGGAGGGGGGAGCAGTTCTTC. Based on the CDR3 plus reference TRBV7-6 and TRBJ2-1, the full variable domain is GAGVSQSPRYKVTKRGQDVALRCDPISGHVSLYWYRQALGQGPEFLTYFNYEAQQDKSGLPNDRFSAERPEGSISTLTIQRTEQRDSAMYRCASRSGTSGRGEQFFGPGTRLTVL.

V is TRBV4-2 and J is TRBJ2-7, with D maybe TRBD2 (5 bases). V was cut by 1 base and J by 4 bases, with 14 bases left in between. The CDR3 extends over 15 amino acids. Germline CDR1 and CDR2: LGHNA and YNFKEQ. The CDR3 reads CASSQARTPSYEQYF. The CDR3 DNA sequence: TGTGCCAGCAGCCAAGCGCGGACTCCTTCTTACGAGCAGTACTTC.

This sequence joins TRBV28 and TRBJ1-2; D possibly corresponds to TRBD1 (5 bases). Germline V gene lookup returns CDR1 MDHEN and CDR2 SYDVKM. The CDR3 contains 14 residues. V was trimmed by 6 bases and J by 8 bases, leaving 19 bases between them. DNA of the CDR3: TGTGCCAGCAGGGCCCCGGGACTGCCTTGGGGCTACACCTTC. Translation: CASRAPGLPWGYTF.

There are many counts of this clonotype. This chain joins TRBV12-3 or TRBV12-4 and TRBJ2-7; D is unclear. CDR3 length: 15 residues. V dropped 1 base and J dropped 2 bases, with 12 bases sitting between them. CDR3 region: CASSLVGKGTYEQYF. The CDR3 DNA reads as TGTGCCAGCAGTTTAGTAGGGAAGGGAACCTACGAGCAGTACTTC.